Described below is a single T cell receptor (beta chain) sequence and its context. No antigen is known for it. Germline CDR1 reads SEHNR; CDR2 reads FQNEAQ (reference sequence). V was shortened by 5 bases and J by 2 bases, with 13 bases between the two germline ends. The CDR3 is 14 amino acids. The data derive from a study of T cell repertoires in cytomegalovirus infection. Study information: Newly reported HLA-C-restricted and thoroughly characterized HLA-B-restricted CMV epitopes were employed. A matching HLA type, together with CMV infection, was signaled by public TCR beta signatures. General study findings and limits: The response measured ex vivo was dominated by TCR beta clonotypes (HLA-C-restricted and CMV-specific).

TCRdb reprocessed the reads with MiXCR, giving one entry per CDR3 protein. The sample lists tens of thousands of distinct CDR3 sequences; about 30% were seen once. The starting material was CD8+ T cells from cultured PBMCs, obtained from culture after CMV antigen stimulation. V gene TRBV7-9 combines with J gene TRBJ2-7; tentatively, D is TRBD2 (6 bases). The source is a human donor in good health (CMV status not recorded). Some clones in this sample may be carry-over from other donors' samples. CDR3 sequence reads: CASSPRLEAYEQYF. DNA of the CDR3: TGTGCCAGCAGCCCAAGACTAGAAGCCTACGAGCAGTACTTC. Drawing the rest from reference TRBV7-9 and TRBJ2-7, the complete variable domain is DTGVSQNPRHKITKRGQNVTFRCDPISEHNRLYWYRQTLGQGPEFLTYFQNEAQLEKSRLLSDRFSAERPKGSFSTLEIQRTEQGDSAMYLCASSPRLEAYEQYFGPGTRLTVT.